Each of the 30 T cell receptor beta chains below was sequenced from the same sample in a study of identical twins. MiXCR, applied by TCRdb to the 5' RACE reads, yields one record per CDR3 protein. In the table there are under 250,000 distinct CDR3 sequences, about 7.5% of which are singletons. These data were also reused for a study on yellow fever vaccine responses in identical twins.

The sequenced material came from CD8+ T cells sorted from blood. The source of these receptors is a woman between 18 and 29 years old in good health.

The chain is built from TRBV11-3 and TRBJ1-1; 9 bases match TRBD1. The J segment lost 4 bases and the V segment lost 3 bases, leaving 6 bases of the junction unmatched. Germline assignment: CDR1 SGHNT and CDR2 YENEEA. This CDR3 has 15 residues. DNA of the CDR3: TGTGCCAGCAGCTTTGGGACAGGGCTTTTCACTGAAGCTTTCTTT. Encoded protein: CASSFGTGLFTEAFF.

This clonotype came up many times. The CDR3 coding sequence is TGTGCCAGCATATTGGGTGGCGAGCAGTACTTC. Residues: CASILGGEQYF. The chain combines TRBV2 with TRBJ2-7; D ambiguous. Germline CDR1 is SNHLY and CDR2 is FYNNEI. V shed 7 bases and J shed 6 bases, with 10 bases lying between them. The CDR3 length is 11 residues.

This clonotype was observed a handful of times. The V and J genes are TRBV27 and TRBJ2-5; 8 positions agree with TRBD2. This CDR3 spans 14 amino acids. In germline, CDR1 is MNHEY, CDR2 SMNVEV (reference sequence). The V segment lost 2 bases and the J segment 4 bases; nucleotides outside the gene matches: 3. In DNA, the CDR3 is TGTGCCAGCAGTTTAGCCGGGACTAGAGAGACCCAGTACTTC. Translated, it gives CASSLAGTRETQYF.

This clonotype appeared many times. CDR3 coding DNA: TGTGCCAGCAGTTTGGGAGGGGTCGAGACCCAGTACTTC. Protein sequence: CASSLGGVETQYF. The rearrangement joins TRBV28 to TRBJ2-5; 7 nucleotides match TRBD2. Germline CDR1 reads MDHEN; CDR2 reads SYDVKM. This CDR3 has 13 residues. The ends lost 3 bases at V and 5 bases at J; junction bases unmatched: 3.

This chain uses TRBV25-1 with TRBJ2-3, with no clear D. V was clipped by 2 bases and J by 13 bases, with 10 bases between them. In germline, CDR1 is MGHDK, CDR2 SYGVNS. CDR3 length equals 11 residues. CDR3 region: CASSERTKEYF. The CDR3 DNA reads TGTGCCAGCAGTGAACGGACGAAGGAGTATTTT.

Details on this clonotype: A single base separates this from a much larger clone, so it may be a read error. CDR3 nucleotide sequence: TGTGCCAGCAGTTTTGTAGCGGGGGGGTACAATGAGCAGTTCTTC. Its translation: CASSFVAGGYNEQFF. V usage is TRBV27 and J usage is TRBJ2-1, with TRBD2 matching 11 bases. The CDR3 spans 15 residues. Germline lookup yields CDR1 MNHEY and CDR2 SMNVEV (reference sequence). V trimming: 3 bases; J trimming: 4 bases; junction bases outside the gene matches: 2.

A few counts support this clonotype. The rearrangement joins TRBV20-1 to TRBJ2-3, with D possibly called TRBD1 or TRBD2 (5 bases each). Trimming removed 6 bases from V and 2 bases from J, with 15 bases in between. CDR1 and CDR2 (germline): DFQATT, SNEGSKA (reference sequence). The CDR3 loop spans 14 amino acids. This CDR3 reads CSAEWDGNTDTQYF. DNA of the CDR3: TGCAGTGCCGAATGGGACGGCAACACAGATACGCAGTATTTT.

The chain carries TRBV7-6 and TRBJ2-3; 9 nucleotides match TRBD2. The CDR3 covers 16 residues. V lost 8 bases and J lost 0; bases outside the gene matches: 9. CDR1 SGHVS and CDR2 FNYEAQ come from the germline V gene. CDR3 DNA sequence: TGTGCCAGCCGACTGGAAACTAGCGGGAGCACAGATACGCAGTATTTT. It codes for CASRLETSGSTDTQYF. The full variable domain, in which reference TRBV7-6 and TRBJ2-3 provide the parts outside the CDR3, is GAGVSQSPRYKVTKRGQDVALRCDPISGHVSLYWYRQALGQGPEFLTYFNYEAQQDKSGLPNDRFSAERPEGSISTLTIQRTEQRDSAMYRCASRLETSGSTDTQYFGPGTRLTVL.

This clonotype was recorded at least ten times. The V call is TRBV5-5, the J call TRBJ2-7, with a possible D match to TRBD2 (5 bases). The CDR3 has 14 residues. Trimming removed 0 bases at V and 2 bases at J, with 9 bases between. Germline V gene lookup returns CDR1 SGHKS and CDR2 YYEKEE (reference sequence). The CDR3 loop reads CASSLARGTYEQYF. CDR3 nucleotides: TGTGCCAGCAGCTTGGCTAGAGGGACCTACGAGCAGTACTTC. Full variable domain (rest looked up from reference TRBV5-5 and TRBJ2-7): DAGVTQSPTHLIKTRGQQVTLRCSPISGHKSVSWYQQVLGQGPQFIFQYYEKEERGRGNFPDRFSARQFPNYSSELNVNALLLGDSALYLCASSLARGTYEQYFGPGTRLTVT.

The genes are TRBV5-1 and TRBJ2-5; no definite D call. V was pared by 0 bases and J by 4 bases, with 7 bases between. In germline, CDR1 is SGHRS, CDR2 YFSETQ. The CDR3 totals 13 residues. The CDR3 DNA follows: TGCGCCAGCAGCTTGGACGTTGGAGAGACCCAGTACTTC. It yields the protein CASSLDVGETQYF.

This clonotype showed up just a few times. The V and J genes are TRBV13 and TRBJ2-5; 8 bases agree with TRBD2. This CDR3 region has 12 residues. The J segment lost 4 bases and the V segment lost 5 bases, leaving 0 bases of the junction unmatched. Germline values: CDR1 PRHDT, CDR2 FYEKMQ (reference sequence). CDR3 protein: CASSREGETQYF. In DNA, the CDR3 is TGTGCCAGCAGCCGGGAGGGAGAGACCCAGTACTTC.

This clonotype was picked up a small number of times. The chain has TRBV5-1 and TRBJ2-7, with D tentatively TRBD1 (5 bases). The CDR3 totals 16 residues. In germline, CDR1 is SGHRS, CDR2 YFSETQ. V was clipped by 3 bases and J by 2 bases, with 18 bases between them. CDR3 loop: CASSWSPGQGPYEQYF. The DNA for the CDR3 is TGCGCCAGCAGCTGGTCACCAGGGCAGGGCCCCTACGAGCAGTACTTC.

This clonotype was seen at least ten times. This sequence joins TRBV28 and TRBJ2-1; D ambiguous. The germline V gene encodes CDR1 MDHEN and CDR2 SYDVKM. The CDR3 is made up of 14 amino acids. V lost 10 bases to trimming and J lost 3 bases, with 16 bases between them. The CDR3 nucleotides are TGTGCCATCAGCAGTGGTAGCAGCTACAATGAGCAGTTCTTC. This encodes CAISSGSSYNEQFF.

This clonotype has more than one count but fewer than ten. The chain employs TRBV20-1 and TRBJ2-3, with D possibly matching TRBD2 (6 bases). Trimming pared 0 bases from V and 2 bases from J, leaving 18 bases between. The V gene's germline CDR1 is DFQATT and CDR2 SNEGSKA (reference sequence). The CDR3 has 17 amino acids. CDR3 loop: CSARDLYTSSDTDTQYF. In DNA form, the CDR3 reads TGCAGTGCTAGAGACCTCTATACTAGCTCGGACACAGATACGCAGTATTTT.

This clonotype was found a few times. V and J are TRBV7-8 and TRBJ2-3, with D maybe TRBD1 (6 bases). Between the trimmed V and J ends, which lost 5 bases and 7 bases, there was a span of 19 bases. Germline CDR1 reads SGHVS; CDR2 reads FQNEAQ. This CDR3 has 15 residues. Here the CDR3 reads CASSPLTGPQHTQYF. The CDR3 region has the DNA TGTGCCAGCAGCCCCTTGACAGGACCCCAACATACGCAGTATTTT.

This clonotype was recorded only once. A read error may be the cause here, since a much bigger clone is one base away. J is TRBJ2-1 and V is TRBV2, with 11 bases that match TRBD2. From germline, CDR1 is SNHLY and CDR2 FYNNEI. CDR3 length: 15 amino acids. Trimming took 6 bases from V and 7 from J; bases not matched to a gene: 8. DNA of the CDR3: TGTGCCAGCAGCGTAGCGGGAGGGCCACGTAATGAGCAGTTCTTC. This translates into CASSVAGGPRNEQFF.

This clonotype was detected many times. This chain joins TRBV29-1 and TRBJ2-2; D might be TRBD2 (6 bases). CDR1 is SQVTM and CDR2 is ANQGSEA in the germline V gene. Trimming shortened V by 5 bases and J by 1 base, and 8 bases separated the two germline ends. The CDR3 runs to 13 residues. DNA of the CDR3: TGCAGCGTTCCGGGGGAGAACACCGGGGAGCTGTTTTTT. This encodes CSVPGENTGELFF.

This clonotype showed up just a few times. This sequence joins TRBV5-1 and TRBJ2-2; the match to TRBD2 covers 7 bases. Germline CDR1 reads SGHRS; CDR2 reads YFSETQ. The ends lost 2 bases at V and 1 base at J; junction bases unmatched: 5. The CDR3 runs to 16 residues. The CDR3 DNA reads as TGCGCCAGCAGCTTTCCTAGCGGTGAGAACACCGGGGAGCTGTTTTTT. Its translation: CASSFPSGENTGELFF.

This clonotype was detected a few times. CDR3 in amino acids: CATSEGQGGTDTQYF. Written as DNA, the CDR3 is TGTGCCACCAGCGAGGGACAGGGTGGGACAGATACGCAGTATTTT. The chain carries TRBV15 and TRBJ2-3; 9 bases are shared with TRBD1. The V gene end was trimmed by 5 bases and the J gene end by 3 bases; junction bases not matched to a gene: 6. Germline V gives CDR1 LNHNV, CDR2 YYDKDF (reference sequence). CDR3 length: 15 residues. The whole variable domain, remainder taken from reference TRBV15 and TRBJ2-3, is DAMVIQNPRYQVTQFGKPVTLSCSQTLNHNVMYWYQQKSSQAPKLLFHYYDKDFNNEADTPDNFQSRRPNTSFCFLDIRSPGLGDTAMYLCATSEGQGGTDTQYFGPGTRLTVL.

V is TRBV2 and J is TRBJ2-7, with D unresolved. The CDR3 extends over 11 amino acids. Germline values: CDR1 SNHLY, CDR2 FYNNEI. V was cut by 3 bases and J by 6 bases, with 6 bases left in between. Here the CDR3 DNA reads TGTGCCAGCAGTGAGGCTGGCGAGCAGTACTTC. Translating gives CASSEAGEQYF.

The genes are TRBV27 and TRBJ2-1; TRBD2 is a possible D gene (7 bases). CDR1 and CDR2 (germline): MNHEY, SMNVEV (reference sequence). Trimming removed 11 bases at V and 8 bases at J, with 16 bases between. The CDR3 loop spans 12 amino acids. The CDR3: CAGGGWPHEQFF. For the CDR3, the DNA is TGTGCCGGCGGGGGCTGGCCCCATGAGCAGTTCTTC.

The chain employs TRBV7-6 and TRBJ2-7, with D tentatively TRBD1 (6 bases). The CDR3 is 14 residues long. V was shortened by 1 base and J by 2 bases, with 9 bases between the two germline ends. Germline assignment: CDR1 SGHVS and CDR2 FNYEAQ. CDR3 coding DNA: TGTGCCAGCAGCTTAGGACAGGAACCCTACGAGCAGTACTTC. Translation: CASSLGQEPYEQYF.

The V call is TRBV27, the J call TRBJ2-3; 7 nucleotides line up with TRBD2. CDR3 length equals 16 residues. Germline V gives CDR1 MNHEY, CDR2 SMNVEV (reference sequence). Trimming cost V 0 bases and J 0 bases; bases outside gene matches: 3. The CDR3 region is CASSLSASGSTDTQYF. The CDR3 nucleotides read TGTGCCAGCAGTTTATCGGCTAGCGGTAGCACAGATACGCAGTATTTT.

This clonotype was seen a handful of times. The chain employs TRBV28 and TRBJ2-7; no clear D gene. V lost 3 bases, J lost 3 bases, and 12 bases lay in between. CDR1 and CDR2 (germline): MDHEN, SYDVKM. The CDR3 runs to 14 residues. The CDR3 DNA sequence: TGTGCCAGCAGTTTCCAAGGCACGGGCTACGAGCAGTACGTC. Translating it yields CASSFQGTGYEQYV.

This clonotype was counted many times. The CDR3: CSARTGMFTETQYF. The CDR3 region has the DNA TGCAGTGCTAGGACGGGGATGTTTACGGAGACCCAGTACTTC. This chain connects TRBV20-1 to TRBJ2-5, with D possibly being TRBD2 (5 bases). Germline-derived CDR1 and CDR2 are DFQATT and SNEGSKA (reference sequence). V lost 3 bases, J lost 5 bases, and 16 bases lay in between. This CDR3 has 14 amino acids.

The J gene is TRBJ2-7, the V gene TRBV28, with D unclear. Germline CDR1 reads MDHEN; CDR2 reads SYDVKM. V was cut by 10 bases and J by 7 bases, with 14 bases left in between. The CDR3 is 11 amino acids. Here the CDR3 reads CATPSWGEQYV. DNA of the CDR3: TGTGCCACCCCTTCCTGGGGTGAGCAGTACGTC.

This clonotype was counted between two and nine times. Written as DNA, the CDR3 is TGCGCCAGCAGCCAACCCCAGGGACTTTACGAGCAGTACTTC. Translated, it gives CASSQPQGLYEQYF. V gene TRBV4-1 combines with J gene TRBJ2-7; a weak D match, TRBD2 (6 bases). The CDR3 runs to 14 residues. CDR1 MGHRA and CDR2 YSYEKL come from the germline V gene. Trimming stripped 2 bases from V and 4 bases from J, with 12 bases between.

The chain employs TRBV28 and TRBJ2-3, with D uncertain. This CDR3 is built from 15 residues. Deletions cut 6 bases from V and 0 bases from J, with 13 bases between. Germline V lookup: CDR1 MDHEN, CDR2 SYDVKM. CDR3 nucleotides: TGTGCCAGCAGCCCCGGCTCAGTTAGCACAGATACGCAGTATTTT. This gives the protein CASSPGSVSTDTQYF. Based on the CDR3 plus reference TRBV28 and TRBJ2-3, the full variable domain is DVKVTQSSRYLVKRTGEKVFLECVQDMDHENMFWYRQDPGLGLRLIYFSYDVKMKEKGDIPEGYSVSREKKERFSLILESASTNQTSMYLCASSPGSVSTDTQYFGPGTRLTVL.

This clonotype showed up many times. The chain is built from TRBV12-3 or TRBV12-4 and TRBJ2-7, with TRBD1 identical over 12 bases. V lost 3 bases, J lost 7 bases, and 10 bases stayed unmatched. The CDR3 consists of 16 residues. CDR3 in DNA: TGTGCCAGCAGTTTGGCCCCGGGACAGGGGGCAAGAGAGCAGTACTTC. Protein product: CASSLAPGQGAREQYF.

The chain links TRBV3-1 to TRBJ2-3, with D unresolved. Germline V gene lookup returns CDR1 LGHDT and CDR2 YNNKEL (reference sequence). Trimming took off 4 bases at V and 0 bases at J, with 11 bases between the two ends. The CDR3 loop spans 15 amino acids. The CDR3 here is CASSRSATSTDTQYF. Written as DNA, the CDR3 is TGTGCCAGCAGCCGTTCAGCGACCAGCACAGATACGCAGTATTTT.